This entry features one T cell receptor beta chain sequence. As yet, its antigen is unknown. Trimming stripped 0 bases from V and 3 bases from J, with 12 bases between. The germline CDR1 and CDR2 sequences are LGHNA and YNFKEQ. The CDR3 is 15 amino acids. This specimen belongs to a study of identical twins. General study points: Modelling approaches yielded underestimates of out-of-frame TCR alpha sharing between monozygotic twins.

Only healthy Caucasians were enrolled as donors. Template switching added a universal primer binding site, and final cDNA carried unique molecular identifiers. TCRdb recomputed calls from the 5' RACE reads with MiXCR, one row per CDR3 protein. The table shows more than 1.5 million distinct CDR3 sequences, with under 35% occurring only once. The sample was cord blood. This clonotype originated in a newborn girl in good health. The rearrangement uses TRBV4-2 and TRBJ2-7; TRBD2 is a possible D gene (5 bases). The CDR3 reads CASSQDIAPYYEQYF. DNA of the CDR3: TGTGCCAGCAGCCAAGATATAGCGCCTTACTACGAGCAGTACTTC.